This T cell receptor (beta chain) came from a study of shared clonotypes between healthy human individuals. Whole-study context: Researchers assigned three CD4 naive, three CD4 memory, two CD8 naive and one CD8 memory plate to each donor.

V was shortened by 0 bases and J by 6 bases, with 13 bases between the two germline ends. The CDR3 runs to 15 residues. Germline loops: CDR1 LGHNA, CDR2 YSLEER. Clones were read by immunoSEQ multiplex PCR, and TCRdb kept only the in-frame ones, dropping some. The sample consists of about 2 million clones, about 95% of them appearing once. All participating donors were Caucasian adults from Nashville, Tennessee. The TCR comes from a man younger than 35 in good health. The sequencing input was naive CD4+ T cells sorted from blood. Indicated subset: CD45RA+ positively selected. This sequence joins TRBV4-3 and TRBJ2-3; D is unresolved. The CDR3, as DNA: TGCGCCAGCAGCCAAGATTGGGGTCCGAGGGATACGCAGTATTTT. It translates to CASSQDWGPRDTQYF.